Listed here is a single T cell receptor beta chain. No antigen is known for it. Base-call qualities are not available, and no considerably larger clone is one nucleotide away. The data originate from a study of T cell responses to AZD1222 COVID-19 vaccine (TCRdb year 2021). Turning to the overall study: Because spike-specific TCR depth and breadth did not differ between the two schedules, AZD1222 recipients who got a second dose at roughly 4 weeks were pooled with those who got a second dose at roughly 12 weeks. A total of 233 trial participants underwent TCR sequencing, of whom more than 200 had received two doses of AZD1222 and 26 had received two doses of the MenACWY control vaccine. Trial participants were enrolled by age into 18-55, 56-69 and 70-plus year subgroups, with roughly 150, 30 and 60 TCR-sequenced participants respectively.

The CDR3 regions of human TCRbeta chains were analyzed by immunosequencing. The study's own analysis went as follows. TCRs in the repertoires were compared against a reference library of SARS-CoV-2-specific TCRs that had been generated with the MIRA antigen-specificity platform. Breadth meant the fraction of unique TCRs that were SARS-CoV-2-associated, whereas depth meant the fraction of total T cells that were SARS-CoV-2-associated. Each spike-specific TCR was assigned to its reactive spike region and to a CD4 or CD8 class using the MIRA data. Log10-transformed breadth and depth values were compared by one-way ANOVA with Sidak's multiple comparisons tests. Imported from immuneACCESS, the table was reduced by TCRdb to in-frame sequences with V and J called. These copies leave out some clones; in studies compared against another copy, an unresolved V gene accounts for under half, and the cause of the remainder is not known. V, J and clone size reflect that table, while D and trimming were determined from the DNA. This sample lists 100,000 to 150,000 clones; roughly 87% were detected once. Roughly 10% of the sample is taken by the ten largest.

Relative to germline, V is 1 base shorter and J is 7 bases shorter, with 17 bases between their ends. The CDR3 goes from the cysteine to the phenylalanine over 16 residues. Only the CDR3 region is kept as DNA, spanning 48 bases read in frame from base 1. CDR1 is given as SGHRS and CDR2 as YFSETQ, both from the germline V gene. The time point label corresponds to: baseline before first vaccination. Samples from vaccinated people were obtained from the UK trials COV001 and COV002, which included a single-blind randomized controlled phase 2/3 trial of AZD1222 (ChAdOx1 nCoV-19) in healthy adults. Trial participant PBMC samples were collected at day 0 and day 28 after the second dose for TCRbeta chain sequencing. Summary of the overall study and its limitations: Conclusions about previously exposed vaccinees were limited because only a handful of AZD1222 recipients were SARS-CoV-2 seropositive at baseline. Because no day 14 peak-response samples were available, the repertoires could be characterized only after the peak T cell response. The whole spike protein was spanned by vaccine-associated CD4 TCRs, and dominant responses were seen in regions 160-218 and 743-854. After two AZD1222 doses, spike-specific TCR breadth and depth were significantly higher than at day 0 and than in MenACWY recipients. Nearly half of unique spike-specific TCRs reportedly recognized epitopes outside regions mutated in the B.1.351 and B.1.1.7 variants. Participants were mostly white British, with more females than males. The authors suggested clonal diversity may have been underestimated. In the small 56-69-year group, the increase in depth fell short of significance, most likely because of low power.

The material sequenced was peripheral blood, taken on day 0 of AZD1222 vaccination. Recombination joined TRBV5-1 with TRBJ1-4; the D region possibly corresponds to TRBD1 (6 bases align). The sequence derives from an adult in good health. In nucleotides, the sequence is TGCGCCAGCAGCTTGACTACAGGGTCGGTACGTGAAAAACTGTTTTTT. It encodes CASSLTTGSVREKLFF.